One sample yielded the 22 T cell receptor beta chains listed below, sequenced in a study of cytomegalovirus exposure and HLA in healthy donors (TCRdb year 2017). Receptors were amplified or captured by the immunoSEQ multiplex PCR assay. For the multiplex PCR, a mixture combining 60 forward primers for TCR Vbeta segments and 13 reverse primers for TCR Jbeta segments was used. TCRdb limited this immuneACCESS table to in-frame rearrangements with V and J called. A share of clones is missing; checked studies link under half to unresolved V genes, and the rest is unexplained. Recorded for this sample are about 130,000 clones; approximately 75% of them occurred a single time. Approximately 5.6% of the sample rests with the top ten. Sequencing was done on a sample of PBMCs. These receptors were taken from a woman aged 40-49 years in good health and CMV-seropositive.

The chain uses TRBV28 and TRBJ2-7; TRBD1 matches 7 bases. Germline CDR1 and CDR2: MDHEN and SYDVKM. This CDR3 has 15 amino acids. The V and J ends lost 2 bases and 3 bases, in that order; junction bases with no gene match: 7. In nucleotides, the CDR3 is TGTGCCAGCAGTTTAAATGCCGGGACAGACTACGAGCAGTACTTC. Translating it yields CASSLNAGTDYEQYF.

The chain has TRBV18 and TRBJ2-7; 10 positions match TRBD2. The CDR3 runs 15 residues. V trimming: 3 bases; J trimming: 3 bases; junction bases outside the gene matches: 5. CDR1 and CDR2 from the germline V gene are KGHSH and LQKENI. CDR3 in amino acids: CASSPPGTSVYEQYF. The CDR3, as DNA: TGTGCCAGCTCACCCCCGGGGACTAGCGTCTACGAGCAGTACTTC.

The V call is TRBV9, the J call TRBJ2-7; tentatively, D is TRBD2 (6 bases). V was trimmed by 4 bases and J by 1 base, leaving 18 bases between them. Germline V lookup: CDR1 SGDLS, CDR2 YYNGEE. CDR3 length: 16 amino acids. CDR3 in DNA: TGTGCCAGCAGCACGTCGACGGGAGCAGGTTCCTACGAGCAGTACTTC. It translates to CASSTSTGAGSYEQYF.

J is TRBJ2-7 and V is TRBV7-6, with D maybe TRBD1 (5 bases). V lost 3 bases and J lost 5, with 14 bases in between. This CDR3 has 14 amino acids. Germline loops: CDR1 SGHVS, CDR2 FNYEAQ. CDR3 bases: TGTGCCAGCAGCTTTCAGGGATCATCCCACGAGCAGTACTTC. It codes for CASSFQGSSHEQYF.

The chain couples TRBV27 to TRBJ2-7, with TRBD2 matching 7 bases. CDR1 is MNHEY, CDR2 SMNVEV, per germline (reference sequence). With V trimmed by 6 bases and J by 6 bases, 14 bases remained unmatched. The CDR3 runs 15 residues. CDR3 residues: CASSADRDYWGEQYF. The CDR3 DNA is TGTGCCAGCAGCGCCGACCGGGACTACTGGGGCGAGCAGTACTTC.

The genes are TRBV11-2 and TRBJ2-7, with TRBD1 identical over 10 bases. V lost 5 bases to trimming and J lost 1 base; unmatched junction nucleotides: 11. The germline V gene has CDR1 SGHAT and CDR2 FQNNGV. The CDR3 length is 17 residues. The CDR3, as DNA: TGTGCCAGCAGCGCCCCCTGGGACAGGGGTAAGTCCTACGAGCAGTACTTC. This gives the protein CASSAPWDRGKSYEQYF.

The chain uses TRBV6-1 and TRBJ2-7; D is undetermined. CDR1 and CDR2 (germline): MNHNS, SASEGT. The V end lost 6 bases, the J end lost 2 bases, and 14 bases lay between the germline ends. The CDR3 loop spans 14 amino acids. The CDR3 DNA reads TGTGCCAGCAGCGACCGCCAGGTCGCCTACGAGCAGTACTTC. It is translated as CASSDRQVAYEQYF.

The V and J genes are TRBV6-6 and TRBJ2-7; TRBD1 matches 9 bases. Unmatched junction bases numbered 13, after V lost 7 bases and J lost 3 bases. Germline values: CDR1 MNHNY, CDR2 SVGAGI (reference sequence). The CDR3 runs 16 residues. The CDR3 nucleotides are TGTGCCAGCATCGACCTTCCGGGACAGGGAAACTACGAGCAGTACTTC. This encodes CASIDLPGQGNYEQYF.

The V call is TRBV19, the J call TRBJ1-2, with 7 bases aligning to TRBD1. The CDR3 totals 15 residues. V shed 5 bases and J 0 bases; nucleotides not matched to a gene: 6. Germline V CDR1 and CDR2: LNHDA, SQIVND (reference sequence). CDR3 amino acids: CASSAGTATNYGYTF. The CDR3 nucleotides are TGTGCCAGTAGTGCGGGGACAGCTACTAACTATGGCTACACCTTC.

CDR3 sequence: CASSLDWRVGYF. In DNA form, the CDR3 reads TGTGCCAGCAGCTTAGATTGGCGGGTGGGGTATTTT. The J gene is TRBJ2-3, the V gene TRBV7-2; D is possibly TRBD2 (5 bases). Trimming removed 1 base at V and 14 bases at J, with 13 bases between. The CDR3 extends over 12 amino acids. CDR1 and CDR2 from the germline V gene are SGHTA and FQGNSA.

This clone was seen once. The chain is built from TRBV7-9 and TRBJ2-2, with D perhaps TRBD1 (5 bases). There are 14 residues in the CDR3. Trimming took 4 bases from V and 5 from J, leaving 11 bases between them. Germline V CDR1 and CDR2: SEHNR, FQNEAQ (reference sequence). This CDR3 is CASSYQTVTGELFF. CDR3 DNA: TGTGCCAGCAGCTACCAGACAGTTACCGGGGAGCTGTTTTTT.

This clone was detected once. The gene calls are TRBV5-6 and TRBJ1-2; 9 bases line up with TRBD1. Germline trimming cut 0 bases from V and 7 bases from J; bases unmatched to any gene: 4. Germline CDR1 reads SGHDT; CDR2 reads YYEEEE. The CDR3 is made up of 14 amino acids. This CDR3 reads CASSLDRGQGGYTF. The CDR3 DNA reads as TGTGCCAGCAGCTTGGACAGGGGGCAGGGTGGCTACACCTTC.

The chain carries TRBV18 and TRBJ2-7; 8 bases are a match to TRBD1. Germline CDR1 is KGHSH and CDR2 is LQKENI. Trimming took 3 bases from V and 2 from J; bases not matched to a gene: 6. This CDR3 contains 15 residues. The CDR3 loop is CASSPRQGITYEQYF. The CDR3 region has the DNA TGTGCCAGCTCACCTAGACAGGGGATTACCTACGAGCAGTACTTC.

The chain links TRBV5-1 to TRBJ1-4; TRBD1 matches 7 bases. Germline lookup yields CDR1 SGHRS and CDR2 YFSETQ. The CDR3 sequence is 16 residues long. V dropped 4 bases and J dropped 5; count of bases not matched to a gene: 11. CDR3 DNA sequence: TGCGCCAGCAGCCTACGAGCTGGCAGGGGGAATGAAAAACTGTTTTTT. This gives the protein CASSLRAGRGNEKLFF.

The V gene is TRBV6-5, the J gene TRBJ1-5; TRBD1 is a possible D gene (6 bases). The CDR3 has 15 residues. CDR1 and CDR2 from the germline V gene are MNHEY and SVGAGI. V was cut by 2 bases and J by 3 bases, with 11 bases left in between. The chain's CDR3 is CASSYGGANNQPQHF. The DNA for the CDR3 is TGTGCCAGCAGTTACGGGGGGGCTAACAATCAGCCCCAGCATTTT.

The chain's CDR3 is CASTGGTLTDTQYF. The CDR3 bases are TGTGCCAGCACCGGAGGCACCCTAACAGATACGCAGTATTTT. This rearrangement joins TRBV9 to TRBJ2-3, with D maybe TRBD2 (5 bases). The V end lost 6 bases, the J end lost 3 bases, and 14 bases lay between the germline ends. The CDR3 runs 14 residues. Germline CDR1 SGDLS, CDR2 YYNGEE. Full variable domain (missing parts from reference TRBV9 and TRBJ2-3): DSGVTQTPKHLITATGQRVTLRCSPRSGDLSVYWYQQSLDQGLQFLIQYYNGEERAKGNILERFSAQQFPDLHSELNLSSLELGDSALYFCASTGGTLTDTQYFGPGTRLTVL.

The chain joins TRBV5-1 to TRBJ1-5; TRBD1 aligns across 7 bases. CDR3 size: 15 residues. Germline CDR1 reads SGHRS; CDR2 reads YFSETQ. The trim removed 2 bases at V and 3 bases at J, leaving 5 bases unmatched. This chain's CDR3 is CASSFQTGLNQPQHF. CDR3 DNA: TGCGCCAGCAGCTTTCAGACAGGGCTCAATCAGCCCCAGCATTTT.

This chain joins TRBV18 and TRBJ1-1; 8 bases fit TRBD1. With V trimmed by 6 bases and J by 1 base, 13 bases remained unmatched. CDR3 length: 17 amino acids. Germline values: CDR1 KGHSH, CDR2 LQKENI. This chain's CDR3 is CASSPGQGTIRNTEAFF. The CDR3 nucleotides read TGTGCCAGCTCCCCAGGACAGGGCACCATAAGGAACACTGAAGCTTTCTTT.

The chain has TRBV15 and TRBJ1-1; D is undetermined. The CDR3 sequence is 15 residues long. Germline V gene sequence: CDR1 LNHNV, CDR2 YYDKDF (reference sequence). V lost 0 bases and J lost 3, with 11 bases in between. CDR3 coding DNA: TGTGCCACCAGCAGAGATCCCGTGGCCGACACTGAAGCTTTCTTT. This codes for CATSRDPVADTEAFF.

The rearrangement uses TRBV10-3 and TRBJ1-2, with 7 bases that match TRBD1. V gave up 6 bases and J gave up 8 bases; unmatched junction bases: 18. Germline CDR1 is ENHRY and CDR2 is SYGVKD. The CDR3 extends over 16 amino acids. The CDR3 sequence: CAISHKQGQGRTGYTF. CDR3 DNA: TGTGCCATCAGCCATAAACAGGGGCAAGGCCGAACCGGCTACACCTTC.

The CDR3 loop is CASSLGIAGGNEQYF. In DNA form, the CDR3 reads TGTGCCAGCAGCCTAGGGATAGCGGGAGGCAACGAGCAGTACTTC. The chain is built from TRBV7-2 and TRBJ2-7; 10 nucleotides match TRBD2. Germline assignment: CDR1 SGHTA and CDR2 FQGNSA. Trimming took 5 bases from V and 5 from J; bases not matched to a gene: 9. The CDR3 has 15 residues.

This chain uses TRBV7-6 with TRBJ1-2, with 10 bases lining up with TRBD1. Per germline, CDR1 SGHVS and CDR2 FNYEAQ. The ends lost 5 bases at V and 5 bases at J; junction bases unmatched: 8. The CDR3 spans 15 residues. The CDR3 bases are TGTGCCAGCAGCCCAGAGACAGGGGGCGGATATGGCTACACCTTC. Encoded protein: CASSPETGGGYGYTF.